One sample yielded the 24 T cell receptor beta chains listed below, sequenced in a study of T cells in pancreatic ductal adenocarcinoma. Selected pancreatic ductal adenocarcinoma patients had undergone surgery without neoadjuvant therapy. Method: immunoSEQ multiplex PCR; TCRdb's copy keeps in-frame clones and lacks some. The repertoire holds some 5,400 clones, 70% to 80% seen once, with around 9.1% in the top ten. The sample comprised pancreatic tumor tissue. The receptors shown here come from a human donor with pancreatic ductal adenocarcinoma.

This chain links TRBV28 with TRBJ1-2; 7 bases line up with TRBD1. Germline CDR1 reads MDHEN; CDR2 reads SYDVKM. This CDR3 has 12 residues. The ends lost 5 bases at V and 8 bases at J; junction bases unmatched: 5. CDR3 DNA sequence: TGTGCCAGCAGTAATTCAGGGGGAGGCTACACCTTC. It specifies CASSNSGGGYTF.

The chain uses TRBV28 and TRBJ1-1, with D hard to call. In germline, CDR1 is MDHEN, CDR2 SYDVKM. The CDR3 consists of 14 residues. V lost 1 base to trimming and J lost 0 bases, with 6 bases between them. The CDR3 DNA sequence: TGTGCCAGCAGTTTATCCGACTTGAACACTGAAGCTTTCTTT. It specifies CASSLSDLNTEAFF.

The chain links TRBV15 to TRBJ2-2, with D tentatively TRBD2 (6 bases). Per germline, CDR1 LNHNV and CDR2 YYDKDF (reference sequence). Trimming removed 3 bases at V and 1 base at J, with 6 bases between. This CDR3 is built from 14 residues. CDR3 in amino acids: CATSSGGNTGELFF. Written as DNA, the CDR3 is TGTGCCACCAGCAGCGGGGGGAACACCGGGGAGCTGTTTTTT. Filled out from reference TRBV15 and TRBJ2-2, the complete variable domain reads DAMVIQNPRYQVTQFGKPVTLSCSQTLNHNVMYWYQQKSSQAPKLLFHYYDKDFNNEADTPDNFQSRRPNTSFCFLDIRSPGLGDTAMYLCATSSGGNTGELFFGEGSRLTVL.

The chain joins TRBV4-3 to TRBJ1-6; D gene uncertain. Trimming left V 4 bases short and J 9 bases short, with 13 bases between. The CDR3 is 14 residues long. The germline gives CDR1 LGHNA, CDR2 YSLEER. CDR3 in amino acids: CASSPSFYGSPLHF. CDR3 DNA: TGCGCCAGCAGCCCTTCCTTTTACGGTTCACCCCTCCACTTT.

The V gene is TRBV5-5, the J gene TRBJ2-2; 7 bases fit TRBD2. The CDR3 contains 18 residues. After removal of 3 bases from V and 2 bases from J, the junction contained 13 bases not matched to a gene. Germline V gives CDR1 SGHKS, CDR2 YYEKEE (reference sequence). The CDR3 spells CASSSLGRVEGNTGELFF. Here the CDR3 DNA reads TGTGCCAGCAGCTCCCTTGGGAGGGTGGAGGGAAACACCGGGGAGCTGTTTTTT.

CDR3 in amino acids: CASSIHYEQYF. DNA for the CDR3: TGTGCCAGTAGTATACACTACGAGCAGTACTTC. This chain uses TRBV19 with TRBJ2-7; D is undetermined. Germline V lookup: CDR1 LNHDA, CDR2 SQIVND (reference sequence). V was cut by 2 bases and J by 3 bases, with 2 bases left in between. The CDR3 consists of 11 residues.

The J gene is TRBJ2-3, the V gene TRBV14, with 7 bases identical to TRBD2. The CDR3 runs to 16 residues. Per germline, CDR1 SGHDN and CDR2 FVKESK. V lost 4 bases to trimming and J lost 5 bases; unmatched junction nucleotides: 12. The CDR3 loop reads CASSPPPGRGGDTQYF. The CDR3 DNA sequence: TGTGCCAGCAGCCCCCCACCTGGGAGGGGAGGAGATACGCAGTATTTT.

The chain employs TRBV28 and TRBJ1-1; D gene ambiguous. This CDR3 spans 12 amino acids. Germline assignment: CDR1 MDHEN and CDR2 SYDVKM. The germline V and J ends were trimmed by 5 bases and 1 base, with 5 bases remaining between them. The CDR3, as DNA: TGTGCCAGCAGTCCGTGGAACACTGAAGCTTTCTTT. Translation: CASSPWNTEAFF.

The chain links TRBV11-1 to TRBJ1-1; D not resolved. V shed 6 bases and J shed 0 bases, with 11 bases lying between them. Germline V gives CDR1 SGHAT, CDR2 FQDESV (reference sequence). This CDR3 has 14 amino acids. CDR3 in amino acids: CASSLTDMNTEAFF. The CDR3 DNA sequence: TGTGCCAGCAGTCTTACAGACATGAACACTGAAGCTTTCTTT.

This clone showed up just a few times. V and J are TRBV7-8 and TRBJ1-5; D call uncertain. This CDR3 spans 13 amino acids. Per the germline V gene, CDR1 is SGHVS and CDR2 is FQNEAQ. The V end lost 5 bases, the J end lost 3 bases, and 8 bases lay between the germline ends. This CDR3 reads CASSPYTNQPQHF. The CDR3 nucleotides are TGTGCCAGCAGCCCCTATACCAATCAGCCCCAGCATTTT.

The chain joins TRBV6-5 to TRBJ2-6; D call uncertain. This CDR3 is 15 amino acids long. Germline lookup yields CDR1 MNHEY and CDR2 SVGAGI. Between the trimmed V and J ends, which lost 6 bases and 1 base, there was a span of 10 bases. CDR3: CASSPPRSGANVLTF. CDR3 DNA sequence: TGTGCCAGCAGCCCACCCAGGTCTGGGGCCAACGTCCTGACTTTC.

In the case of this clone: This specimen includes other DNA sequences encoding the same CDR3. This rearrangement joins TRBV18 to TRBJ2-3; possibly TRBD1 for D (5 bases). CDR1 KGHSH and CDR2 LQKENI come from the germline V gene. The CDR3 spans 15 residues. The ends were cut back, 2 bases at V and 1 base at J, with 10 bases in the middle. For the CDR3, the DNA is TGTGCCAGCTCACCATTGCAGGGTCGCACAGATACGCAGTATTTT. Translated: CASSPLQGRTDTQYF.

The chain employs TRBV21-1 and TRBJ1-1; TRBD1, the table's D call, lacks a check against the DNA. TRBV21-1 is a pseudogene segment. This CDR3 has 15 residues. The CDR3 loop reads CASSKGPTGRTEAFF. The CDR3 nucleotides are TGTGCCAGCAGCAAAGGTCCGACAGGGCGGACTGAAGCTTTCTTT.

This clone showed up just a few times. The chain combines TRBV7-9 with TRBJ2-7; D may be TRBD2 (6 bases). Trimming stripped 2 bases from V and 5 bases from J, with 13 bases between. This CDR3 spans 14 amino acids. Germline CDR1 is SEHNR and CDR2 is FQNEAQ (reference sequence). The CDR3 loop reads CASSLSLPGDEQYF. CDR3 nucleotides: TGTGCCAGCAGCTTATCACTCCCGGGGGACGAGCAGTACTTC.

This clone occurred a few times. The rearrangement joins TRBV13 to TRBJ1-5, with D maybe TRBD1 (6 bases). V was shortened by 5 bases and J by 6 bases, with 14 bases between the two germline ends. CDR1 PRHDT and CDR2 FYEKMQ come from the germline V gene (reference sequence). This CDR3 contains 14 residues. The CDR3 loop reads CASSPTGSGQPQHF. The CDR3 bases are TGTGCCAGCAGCCCGACAGGCTCTGGTCAGCCCCAGCATTTT. Full variable domain (outside the CDR3, taken from reference TRBV13 and TRBJ1-5): AAGVIQSPRHLIKEKRETATLKCYPIPRHDTVYWYQQGPGQDPQFLISFYEKMQSDKGSIPDRFSAQQFSDYHSELNMSSLELGDSALYFCASSPTGSGQPQHFGDGTRLSIL.

The chain employs TRBV7-9 and TRBJ1-6; D possibly corresponds to TRBD1 (5 bases). Germline lookup yields CDR1 SEHNR and CDR2 FQNEAQ (reference sequence). The ends were cut back, 3 bases at V and 7 bases at J, with 7 bases in the middle. This CDR3 is built from 13 residues. The CDR3 sequence: CASSFPGNSPLHF. The CDR3 region has the DNA TGTGCCAGCAGCTTCCCAGGGAATTCACCCCTCCACTTT. Full variable domain (remainder filled in from reference TRBV7-9 and TRBJ1-6): DTGVSQNPRHKITKRGQNVTFRCDPISEHNRLYWYRQTLGQGPEFLTYFQNEAQLEKSRLLSDRFSAERPKGSFSTLEIQRTEQGDSAMYLCASSFPGNSPLHFGNGTRLTVT.

This clone was observed a handful of times. The genes are TRBV5-6 and TRBJ1-2; D is uncertain. Germline CDR1 reads SGHDT; CDR2 reads YYEEEE. CDR3 length equals 15 residues. V was shortened by 1 base and J by 6 bases, with 16 bases between the two germline ends. Written as DNA, the CDR3 is TGTGCCAGCAGCTTGTGGAGCGGCGGGATAAATGGCTACACCTTC. Its translation: CASSLWSGGINGYTF.

The chain carries TRBV29-1 and TRBJ1-2; TRBD1 matches 9 bases. J was trimmed by 4 bases and V by 7 bases; bases with no gene match: 10. The CDR3 sequence is 14 residues long. Per the germline V gene, CDR1 is SQVTM and CDR2 is ANQGSEA. CDR3 loop: CSAGTGTGSYGYTF. The CDR3 DNA reads as TGCAGCGCCGGAACCGGGACAGGGTCCTATGGCTACACCTTC. Full variable domain (missing parts from reference TRBV29-1 and TRBJ1-2): SAVISQKPSRDICQRGTSLTIQCQVDSQVTMMFWYRQQPGQSLTLIATANQGSEATYESGFVIDKFPISRPNLTFSTLTVSNMSPEDSSIYLCSAGTGTGSYGYTFGSGTRLTVV.

The genes are TRBV9 and TRBJ2-7, with D hard to call. The CDR3 runs to 13 residues. V was trimmed by 4 bases and J by 1 base, leaving 9 bases between them. Germline loops: CDR1 SGDLS, CDR2 YYNGEE. CDR3 amino acids: CASSPHISYEQYF. The CDR3, as DNA: TGTGCCAGCAGCCCACACATTTCCTACGAGCAGTACTTC.

V is TRBV28 and J is TRBJ2-7, with a weak D call TRBD2 (7 bases). V shed 5 bases and J shed 4 bases, with 15 bases lying between them. This CDR3 contains 14 residues. From germline, CDR1 is MDHEN and CDR2 SYDVKM. In nucleotides, the CDR3 is TGTGCCAGCAGTACCGCGGGGGCGCTTTACGAGCAGTACTTC. Its translation is CASSTAGALYEQYF.

This sequence joins TRBV19 and TRBJ2-4; D is possibly TRBD2 (5 bases). Germline assignment: CDR1 LNHDA and CDR2 SQIVND (reference sequence). Trimming left V 3 bases short and J 1 base short, with 13 bases between. The length of the CDR3 is 16 residues. The CDR3 protein is CASSIRSGRAKNIQYF. CDR3 nucleotide sequence: TGTGCCAGTAGTATCCGGTCGGGAAGGGCCAAAAACATTCAGTACTTC.

The chain combines TRBV7-9 with TRBJ2-7; 7 bases line up with TRBD1. Germline assignment: CDR1 SEHNR and CDR2 FQNEAQ (reference sequence). The trim removed 5 bases at V and 2 bases at J, leaving 6 bases unmatched. This CDR3 has 14 amino acids. The CDR3 here is CASSVTTGTYEQYF. The CDR3 region has the DNA TGTGCCAGCAGCGTTACGACAGGGACCTACGAGCAGTACTTC. Drawing the rest from reference TRBV7-9 and TRBJ2-7, the complete variable domain is DTGVSQNPRHKITKRGQNVTFRCDPISEHNRLYWYRQTLGQGPEFLTYFQNEAQLEKSRLLSDRFSAERPKGSFSTLEIQRTEQGDSAMYLCASSVTTGTYEQYFGPGTRLTVT.

The chain joins TRBV30 to TRBJ1-2; D is possibly TRBD1 (6 bases). The V and J ends lost 3 bases and 3 bases respectively, with 11 bases between them. This CDR3 has 13 residues. The germline CDR1 and CDR2 sequences are GTSNPN and SVGIG (reference sequence). This chain's CDR3 is CAWSEQGDYGYTF. CDR3 bases: TGTGCCTGGAGCGAACAGGGAGACTATGGCTACACCTTC.

The chain recombines TRBV4-3 with TRBJ1-5; D is ambiguous. Trimming removed 0 bases from V and 4 bases from J, with 10 bases in between. Germline CDR1 is LGHNA and CDR2 is YSLEER. CDR3 length: 15 residues. This chain's CDR3 is CASSQDQHSNQPQHF. The CDR3 DNA reads TGCGCCAGCAGCCAAGACCAGCACAGTAATCAGCCCCAGCATTTT.